The 16 T cell receptor beta chains reported below all come from one sample, sequenced in a study of T cell responses to AZD1222 COVID-19 vaccine. Profiled with immunoSEQ multiplex PCR; TCRdb holds only in-frame clones, not every one. The sample holds 150,000 to 200,000 clones, around 92% seen once. The specimen comprised peripheral blood, sampled on day 0 of AZD1222 vaccination. The receptors shown here come from an adult in good health.

The genes are TRBV9 and TRBJ2-1; 9 bases fit TRBD2. The V gene's germline CDR1 is SGDLS and CDR2 YYNGEE. V shed 2 bases and J 1 base; nucleotides not matched to a gene: 7. The CDR3 spans 17 residues. For the CDR3, the DNA is TGTGCCAGCAGCGTCAGAGGAGCGGGAGGTTCCTACAATGAGCAGTTCTTC. Its protein is CASSVRGAGGSYNEQFF. Full variable domain (outside the CDR3, taken from reference TRBV9 and TRBJ2-1): DSGVTQTPKHLITATGQRVTLRCSPRSGDLSVYWYQQSLDQGLQFLIQYYNGEERAKGNILERFSAQQFPDLHSELNLSSLELGDSALYFCASSVRGAGGSYNEQFFGPGTRLTVL.

The rearrangement uses TRBV5-5 and TRBJ2-7; maybe TRBD2 (6 bases). Trimming stripped 4 bases from V and 0 bases from J, with 17 bases between. From germline, CDR1 is SGHKS and CDR2 YYEKEE (reference sequence). The length of the CDR3 is 16 residues. This chain's CDR3 is CASSPIRDSFSYEQYF. The CDR3, as DNA: TGTGCCAGCAGCCCGATCCGGGACTCCTTCTCCTACGAGCAGTACTTC.

This clone was observed once. The chain combines TRBV12-3 or TRBV12-4 with TRBJ1-4; 10 bases are a match to TRBD1. V was clipped by 5 bases and J by 8 bases; unmatched bases: 2. The CDR3 length is 13 residues. CDR3 residues: CASSRQGAEKLFF. The CDR3 DNA reads as TGTGCCAGCAGTAGACAGGGGGCAGAAAAACTGTTTTTT.

This chain uses TRBV27 with TRBJ1-1; D unclear. The germline CDR1 and CDR2 sequences are MNHEY and SMNVEV (reference sequence). V dropped 5 bases and J dropped 1 base, with 11 bases sitting between them. This CDR3 is built from 14 residues. CDR3: CASSTNDKNTEAFF. In nucleotides, the CDR3 is TGTGCCAGCAGTACCAATGACAAGAACACTGAAGCTTTCTTT.

V is TRBV5-1 and J is TRBJ2-3; the D is unclear. The germline V gene has CDR1 SGHRS and CDR2 YFSETQ. The CDR3 is made up of 12 amino acids. With 0 bases removed from V and 6 bases from J, the gap between germline ends came to 5 bases. The CDR3 DNA is TGCGCCAGCAGCTTGGCGTTGGATACGCAGTATTTT. Amino acid sequence: CASSLALDTQYF.

CDR3 DNA: TGCGCCAGCAGCCACGGACAGGGAGGCTACGAGCAGTACTTC. This codes for CASSHGQGGYEQYF. This chain joins TRBV5-1 and TRBJ2-7; TRBD1 matches 8 bases. V was clipped by 4 bases and J by 3 bases; unmatched bases: 6. The length of the CDR3 is 14 residues. Germline CDR1 and CDR2: SGHRS and YFSETQ. Complete variable domain (other parts from reference TRBV5-1 and TRBJ2-7): KAGVTQTPRYLIKTRGQQVTLSCSPISGHRSVSWYQQTPGQGLQFLFEYFSETQRNKGNFPGRFSGRQFSNSRSEMNVSTLELGDSALYLCASSHGQGGYEQYFGPGTRLTVT.

The chain recombines TRBV15 with TRBJ2-1, with 9 nucleotides matching TRBD2. This CDR3 region has 14 residues. Germline-derived CDR1 and CDR2 are LNHNV and YYDKDF (reference sequence). V shed 5 bases and J 7 bases; nucleotides not matched to a gene: 6. Here the CDR3 reads CATSRSGSRNEQFF. The CDR3 nucleotides read TGTGCCACCAGCCGTAGCGGGAGCAGGAATGAGCAGTTCTTC.

The chain links TRBV15 to TRBJ1-3; D gene ambiguous. The CDR3 loop spans 12 amino acids. Germline V gene sequence: CDR1 LNHNV, CDR2 YYDKDF (reference sequence). V lost 5 bases, J lost 0 bases, and 2 bases lay in between. CDR3 in amino acids: CATSSSGNTIYF. CDR3 DNA: TGTGCCACCAGCTCCTCTGGAAACACCATATATTTT.

This clone appeared a single time. This chain links TRBV28 with TRBJ1-4; D is unclear. The germline V and J ends were trimmed by 4 bases and 8 bases, with 14 bases remaining between them. The CDR3 sequence is 14 residues long. Germline V gene data show CDR1 as MDHEN and CDR2 as SYDVKM. CDR3 DNA: TGTGCCAGCAGTTCGGAGATCCTTCGGGAAAAACTGTTTTTT. Translated: CASSSEILREKLFF.

The V gene is TRBV27, the J gene TRBJ2-7; D gene uncertain. The CDR3 sequence is 12 residues long. Germline values: CDR1 MNHEY, CDR2 SMNVEV (reference sequence). Between the trimmed V and J ends, which lost 5 bases and 6 bases, there was a span of 11 bases. CDR3 sequence (DNA): TGTGCCAGCAGTAGAATTGGTAGCGAGCAGTACTTC. The encoded protein is CASSRIGSEQYF.

V usage is TRBV9 and J usage is TRBJ1-4, with TRBD1 matching over 12 bases. Trimming took 4 bases from V and 8 from J; bases not matched to a gene: 3. Germline V gives CDR1 SGDLS, CDR2 YYNGEE. CDR3 length equals 14 residues. CDR3 protein: CASSPGTGGEKLFF. CDR3 bases: TGTGCCAGCAGCCCAGGGACAGGGGGCGAAAAACTGTTTTTT.

This clone was counted a single time. The chain couples TRBV9 to TRBJ1-1; the match to TRBD1 covers 7 bases. After removal of 3 bases from V and 1 base from J, the junction contained 6 bases not matched to a gene. The CDR3 consists of 15 residues. From germline, CDR1 is SGDLS and CDR2 YYNGEE. In DNA form, the CDR3 reads TGTGCCAGCAGCGCGGCCGGGACAGCGAACACTGAAGCTTTCTTT. It is translated as CASSAAGTANTEAFF.

V is TRBV7-8 and J is TRBJ2-3; 12 bases fit TRBD2. The CDR3 is 14 residues long. Germline assignment: CDR1 SGHVS and CDR2 FQNEAQ. V was pared by 5 bases and J by 6 bases, with 3 bases of the junction left unmatched. This chain's CDR3 is CASSPGLAGDTQYF. The CDR3 bases are TGTGCCAGCAGCCCCGGACTAGCGGGGGATACGCAGTATTTT.

The gene calls are TRBV5-4 and TRBJ1-4; D might be TRBD1 (6 bases). The CDR3 runs 15 residues. Germline lookup yields CDR1 SGHNT and CDR2 YYREEE (reference sequence). The germline V and J ends were trimmed by 0 bases and 8 bases, with 14 bases remaining between them. The CDR3 sequence is CASSLVAGAGEKLFF. Written as DNA, the CDR3 is TGTGCCAGCAGCTTGGTCGCGGGGGCTGGAGAAAAACTGTTTTTT. The full variable domain, rest sourced from reference TRBV5-4 and TRBJ1-4, is ETGVTQSPTHLIKTRGQQVTLRCSSQSGHNTVSWYQQALGQGPQFIFQYYREEENGRGNFPPRFSGLQFPNYSSELNVNALELDDSALYLCASSLVAGAGEKLFFGSGTQLSVL.

V and J are TRBV5-1 and TRBJ2-6, with a possible D match to TRBD1 (5 bases). Trimming left V 4 bases short and J 0 bases short, with 8 bases between. This CDR3 has 15 residues. The germline gives CDR1 SGHRS, CDR2 YFSETQ. The CDR3 DNA is TGCGCCAGCAGCCCCAGGGTCTCTGGGGCCAACGTCCTGACTTTC. Amino acid sequence: CASSPRVSGANVLTF.

The V call is TRBV9, the J call TRBJ1-1; TRBD1 aligns across 7 bases. CDR1 and CDR2 (germline): SGDLS, YYNGEE. J gave up 0 bases and V 0 bases, and 5 bases lay outside the gene matches. This CDR3 is 16 amino acids long. CDR3 residues: CASSVVGGGMNTEAFF. The CDR3 nucleotides read TGTGCCAGCAGCGTAGTAGGGGGCGGGATGAACACTGAAGCTTTCTTT.